What follows are 8 T cell receptor beta chains derived from one specimen sequenced in a study of T cells after yellow fever vaccination. TCRdb re-derived calls from the 5' RACE reads in MiXCR, one entry per CDR3 protein. The sample includes hundreds of thousands of distinct CDR3 sequences, 12% of them seen just once. Sample: PBMCs, taken on the day of the yellow fever booster vaccination. Every receptor here comes from a man aged 25-45 years who received the YFV17D yellow fever vaccine.

This clonotype was seen only once. This sequence joins TRBV5-1 and TRBJ2-7; 11 nucleotides align to TRBD1. CDR3 length: 15 residues. Germline values: CDR1 SGHRS, CDR2 YFSETQ. The V and J ends lost 3 bases and 6 bases, in that order; junction bases with no gene match: 8. In nucleotides, the CDR3 is TGCGCCAGCAGCTCTGGACAGGGGGCAGGTAGCGAGCAGTACTTC. Translating gives CASSSGQGAGSEQYF.

The chain is built from TRBV9 and TRBJ2-2; no definite D call. Germline V gene data show CDR1 as SGDLS and CDR2 as YYNGEE. Trimming removed 0 bases at V and 0 bases at J, with 6 bases between. The CDR3 is made up of 15 amino acids. The CDR3 region is CASSVVSANTGELFF. The CDR3 DNA follows: TGTGCCAGCAGCGTAGTCAGCGCGAACACCGGGGAGCTGTTTTTT. The whole variable domain, filled in from reference TRBV9 and TRBJ2-2, reads DSGVTQTPKHLITATGQRVTLRCSPRSGDLSVYWYQQSLDQGLQFLIQYYNGEERAKGNILERFSAQQFPDLHSELNLSSLELGDSALYFCASSVVSANTGELFFGEGSRLTVL.

Only a few counts were recorded for this clonotype. The chain employs TRBV6-5 and TRBJ2-3, with 9 bases that match TRBD2. The CDR3 is made up of 15 amino acids. The germline V gene has CDR1 MNHEY and CDR2 SVGAGI. V dropped 2 bases and J dropped 6; count of bases not matched to a gene: 6. The CDR3 is CASSYGTSITDTQYF. CDR3 nucleotides: TGTGCCAGCAGTTACGGGACTAGCATTACTGATACGCAGTATTTT.

This sequence joins TRBV9 and TRBJ2-7; no firm D call. Germline CDR1 reads SGDLS; CDR2 reads YYNGEE. V was clipped by 0 bases and J by 7 bases, with 11 bases between them. The length of the CDR3 is 13 residues. Here the CDR3 DNA reads TGTGCCAGCAGCGTAGACGGAATTGGTGAGCAGTACTTC. Residues: CASSVDGIGEQYF.

The CDR3 DNA follows: TGTGCCAGCAGCATAACAGGGAACGTATCCTACATGAACACTGAAGCTTTCTTT. Translated: CASSITGNVSYMNTEAFF. The chain carries TRBV6-7 and TRBJ1-1; maybe TRBD1 (6 bases). TRBV6-7 is annotated as an ORF whose role is uncertain. The CDR3 consists of 18 residues. Trimming stripped 6 bases from V and 0 bases from J, with 23 bases between.

Only a few counts were recorded for this clonotype. CDR3 DNA sequence: TGCGCCAGCAGCTTTGGGGTCAATTTAGCAGATACGCAGTATTTT. It codes for CASSFGVNLADTQYF. V gene TRBV5-1 combines with J gene TRBJ2-3; D remains unclear. The germline gives CDR1 SGHRS, CDR2 YFSETQ. V shed 2 bases and J shed 4 bases, with 14 bases lying between them. There are 15 residues in the CDR3.

This clonotype was found a few times. This chain links TRBV20-1 with TRBJ1-2, with unresolved D. The CDR3 is 11 amino acids. The germline gives CDR1 DFQATT, CDR2 SNEGSKA (reference sequence). V was pared by 2 bases and J by 7 bases, with 8 bases between. DNA of the CDR3: TGCAGTGCTAGAAGCGGTGTTGGCTACACCTTC. Amino acid sequence: CSARSGVGYTF.

The chain's CDR3 is CASTLTGGAGTEAFF. DNA of the CDR3: TGCGCCAGCACTCTTACAGGGGGCGCCGGCACTGAAGCTTTCTTT. J is TRBJ1-1 and V is TRBV5-1; TRBD1 matches 9 bases. V gave up 6 bases and J gave up 4 bases; unmatched junction bases: 10. The CDR3 has 15 amino acids. The germline gives CDR1 SGHRS, CDR2 YFSETQ.